The sequence of this TCR beta chain was determined in a study of shared clonotypes between healthy human individuals (dated by TCRdb to the early 2020s). A note on the overall study: The cohort comprised a couple of women and a few men aged 18 to 49 years. Per donor, three plates each were used for CD4 naive and CD4 memory, two for CD8 naive, and one for CD8 memory. To estimate repertoire size and how much clonotypes are shared between individuals, the study performed deep sequencing of blood TCR repertoires from roughly five healthy adults. To increase sequencing depth and limit assay-specific biases, different laboratories used diverse techniques to prepare libraries and sequence TCR repertoires. Per donor, leukapheresis produced somewhere between about 0.9 and 9.5 billion PBMCs. What the study reported, not specific to this receptor: Sampling was restricted to blood, and TCR repertoires in tissues likely differ from the TCR repertoires found in blood. Based on pairwise subsampling, the degree of clonotype sharing among donors was expected to be affected by sequencing depth. Naive subsets generally had larger estimated clonotype richness than memory subsets did. Because the study included only a small number of donors, the genetic and exposure-history diversity represented was limited. Higher generation probabilities were observed for clonotypes shared by all four sorted-subset donors than for non-shared clonotypes. Across a handful of donors, 5% to 6% of naive CD4, approximately 4% of naive CD8, roughly 2.2% of memory CD4, and 0.4% of memory CD8 clonotypes were shared. Incomplete sequencing was indicated by rarefaction of sorted-subset datasets, despite the large sequencing depth.

As regards this clone: Its antigen specificity is not known. No qualities accompany the bases; no much larger clone lies one base away.

CD8 naive samples were obtained by positive selection for CCR7 among CD45RO-negative cells, yielding a CD45RA+CCR7+ population from which TemRA cells were excluded. The donors were healthy, HIV-negative adults who had no recently reported acute infections or vaccinations. Only Caucasian adults living in Nashville, Tennessee, USA were represented among the donors. Blood was collected by leukapheresis, and PBMCs were isolated by Ficoll-Histopaque density gradient centrifugation and then cryopreserved in liquid nitrogen vapor phase. Purity and quantity of every magnetically sorted T cell population were checked by analytical flow cytometry. Genomic DNA was isolated from every sorted fraction and measured by UV absorbance on a Nanodrop 2000c. V is shortened by 2 bases, J by 4 bases, and the region joining them spans 12 bases. Taken from cysteine to phenylalanine, the CDR3 has 14 residues. The only DNA kept is the CDR3, 42 bases in frame from the first base. CDR1 and CDR2 are drawn from the germline V gene: SNHLY, FYNNEI.

TCR CDR3 regions were amplified from genomic DNA by multiplex PCR using the deep immunoSEQ assay. Genomic DNA extracted from each cell subset was distributed evenly over all wells of several immunoSEQ 96-well plates, and each plate served as one replicate. Each replicate PCR for sorted subsets received around 200 ng genomic DNA, equal to tens of thousands of T cell genomes. The purified libraries were quantified using a Qubit 3.0 fluorometer, sized with a Bioanalyzer 2100, and then quantified again using the KAPA Library Quantification kit. Every immunoSEQ 96-well plate was sequenced on a separate single-read 150-cycle Illumina NextSeq 550 flow cell. On the study's bioinformatics: Because the immunoSEQ output included only junctional sequences and no quality scores, the filtering could not be the same as the filtering used for full-length reads. To assign V/J genes and CDR3, sequences were annotated against IMGT germline references using PyIR, a Python wrapper for IgBLAST v1.9. Any read was removed if the V/J assignment was weak (E-value above 1e-6), the CDR3 was missing, or the read contained stop codons, out-of-frame junctions, or ambiguous translated residues. V3J clonotypes were defined as sequences sharing an identical inferred V gene, J gene, and CDR3 amino acid sequence. To compute the percentage overlap between repertoires, the number of shared unique clonotypes was divided by the size of the smaller repertoire. Richness of each repertoire was evaluated using RTK rarefaction, the Chao1 estimator, and Recon v2.1 estimates of unobserved clonotypes. OLGA was used to compute generation probabilities for all TCRbeta clonotypes that the gDNA method yielded from a few donors. TCRdb obtained this table from immuneACCESS and retained in-frame rearrangements with V and J assigned. These tables miss some clones; where compared with another copy, unresolved V genes account for less than half of the shortfall, and the remainder is unexplained. The V and J calls and the clone size are those of that table, but D and trimming were determined from the DNA. Recorded for this sample are just over 2,000,000 clones; roughly 94% of them occurred a single time. The ten most abundant clones make up more than 0.95% of the sample.

The receptor's source is a man aged 18 to 35 in good health. The chain joins TRBV2 to TRBJ2-7; no D gene can be assigned with confidence. Input material: naive CD8+ T cells sorted from blood. Explained via the paper, the cell subset or site label denotes: CD45RA+CCR7+. The CDR3 protein: CASSELSTWYEQYF. The DNA sequence is TGTGCCAGCAGTGAACTATCTACGTGGTACGAGCAGTACTTC.